This T cell receptor (beta chain) was found in a study of blood T cell repertoires in COVID-19. Across the whole study: Spain, Italy and the United States supplied samples that represented acute and convalescent COVID-19. Nucleic acid was either cDNA or gDNA, and it came from T cells, B-cell-depleted T cells, or PBMCs.

This CDR3 spans 15 amino acids. Germline trimming cut 0 bases from V and 2 bases from J; bases unmatched to any gene: 4. The germline V gene has CDR1 SGHRS and CDR2 YFSETQ. Source study methods: Reference gene primer amplification gave nucleated cell count estimates. The protocol was immunoSEQ multiplex PCR, while the TCRdb copy is restricted to in-frame clones and leaves out a portion. The DNA gave D and trimming, while V, J and clone size come from that table. Of 75,000 to 90,000 clones detected, 86% appear once; the ten largest clones hold approximately 8%. Concerning this clone itself: Other DNA sequences in the same sample also yield this CDR3.

The chain links TRBV5-1 to TRBJ2-5; the match to TRBD2 covers 7 bases. The sequence derives from a man aged 45 to 65 with active COVID-19. The sequenced sample consisted of peripheral blood. The CDR3 loop reads CASSLGLADQETQYF. In nucleotides, the CDR3 is TGCGCCAGCAGCTTGGGGCTAGCGGATCAAGAGACCCAGTACTTC.